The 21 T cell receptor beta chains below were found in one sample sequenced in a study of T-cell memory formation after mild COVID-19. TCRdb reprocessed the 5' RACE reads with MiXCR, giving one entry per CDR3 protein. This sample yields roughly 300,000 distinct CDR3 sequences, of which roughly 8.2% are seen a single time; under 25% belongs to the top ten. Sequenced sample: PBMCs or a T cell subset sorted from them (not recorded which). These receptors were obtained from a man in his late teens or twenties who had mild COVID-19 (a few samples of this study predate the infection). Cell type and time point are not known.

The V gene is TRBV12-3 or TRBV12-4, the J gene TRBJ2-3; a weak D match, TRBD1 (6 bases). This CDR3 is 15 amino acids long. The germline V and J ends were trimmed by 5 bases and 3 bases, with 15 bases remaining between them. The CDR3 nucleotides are TGTGCCAGCAGTCAAGATCAGGGGTGGACAGATACGCAGTATTTT. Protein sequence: CASSQDQGWTDTQYF.

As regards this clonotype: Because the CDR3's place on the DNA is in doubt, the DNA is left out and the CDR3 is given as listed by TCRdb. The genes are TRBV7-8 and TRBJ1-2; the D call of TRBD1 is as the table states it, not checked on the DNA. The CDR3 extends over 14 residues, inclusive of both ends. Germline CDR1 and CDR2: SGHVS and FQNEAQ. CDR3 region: CASSSGQGSYGYTF.

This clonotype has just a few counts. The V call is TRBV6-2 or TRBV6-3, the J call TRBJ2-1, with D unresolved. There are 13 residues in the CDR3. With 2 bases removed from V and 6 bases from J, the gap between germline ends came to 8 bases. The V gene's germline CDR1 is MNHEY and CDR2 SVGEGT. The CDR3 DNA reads TGTGCCAGCAGTTACGGGCAGCTCAATGAGCAGTTCTTC. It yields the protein CASSYGQLNEQFF.

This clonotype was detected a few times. This CDR3 reads CASRFRSAGGYTF. The CDR3 nucleotides are TGTGCCAGCAGGTTCAGATCGGCGGGAGGCTACACCTTC. The V gene is TRBV6-5, the J gene TRBJ1-2; no clear D. The CDR3 has 13 amino acids. The germline V gene encodes CDR1 MNHEY and CDR2 SVGAGI. V lost 6 bases and J lost 8, with 16 bases in between.

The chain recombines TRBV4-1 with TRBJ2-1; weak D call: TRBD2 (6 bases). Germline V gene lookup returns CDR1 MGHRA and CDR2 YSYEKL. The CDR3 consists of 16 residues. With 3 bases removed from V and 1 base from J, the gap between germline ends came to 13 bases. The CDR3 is CASSHRTMPSYNEQFF. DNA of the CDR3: TGCGCCAGCAGCCATAGGACTATGCCGTCCTACAATGAGCAGTTCTTC.

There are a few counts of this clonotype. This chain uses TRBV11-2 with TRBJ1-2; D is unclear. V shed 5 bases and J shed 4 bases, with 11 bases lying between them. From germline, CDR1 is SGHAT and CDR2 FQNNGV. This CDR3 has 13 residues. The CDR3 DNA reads TGTGCCAGCAGCCCGATCGCCCTCTATGGCTACACCTTC. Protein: CASSPIALYGYTF. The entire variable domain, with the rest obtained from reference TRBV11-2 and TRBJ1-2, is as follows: EAGVAQSPRYKIIEKRQSVAFWCNPISGHATLYWYQQILGQGPKLLIQFQNNGVVDDSQLPKDRFSAERLKGVDSTLKIQPAKLEDSAVYLCASSPIALYGYTFGSGTRLTVV.

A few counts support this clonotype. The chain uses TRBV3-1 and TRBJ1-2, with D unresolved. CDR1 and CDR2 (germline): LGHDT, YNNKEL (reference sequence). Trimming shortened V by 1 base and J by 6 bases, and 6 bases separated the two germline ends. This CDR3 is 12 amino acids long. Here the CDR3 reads CASSQAADGYTF. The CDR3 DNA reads TGTGCCAGCAGCCAAGCCGCGGATGGCTACACCTTC.

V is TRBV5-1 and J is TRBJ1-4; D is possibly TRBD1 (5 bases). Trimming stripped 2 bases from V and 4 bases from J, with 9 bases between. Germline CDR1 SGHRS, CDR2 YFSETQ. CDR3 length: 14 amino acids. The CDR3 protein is CASSFGARNEKLFF. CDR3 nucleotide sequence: TGCGCCAGCAGCTTTGGGGCACGTAATGAAAAACTGTTTTTT.

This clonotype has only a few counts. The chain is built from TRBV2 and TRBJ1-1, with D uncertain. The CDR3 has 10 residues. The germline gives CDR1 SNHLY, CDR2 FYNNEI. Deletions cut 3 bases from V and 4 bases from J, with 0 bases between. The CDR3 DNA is TGTGCCAGCAGTGACACTGAAGCTTTCTTT. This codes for CASSDTEAFF.

This CDR3 is CASSLASSGGRRNEQFF. The CDR3 coding sequence is TGCGCCAGCAGCTTGGCCTCGAGCGGGGGGCGCCGCAATGAGCAGTTCTTC. This chain connects TRBV5-1 to TRBJ2-1; 9 bases fit TRBD2. Germline CDR1 is SGHRS and CDR2 is YFSETQ. This CDR3 region has 17 residues. V dropped 0 bases and J dropped 6; count of bases not matched to a gene: 10.

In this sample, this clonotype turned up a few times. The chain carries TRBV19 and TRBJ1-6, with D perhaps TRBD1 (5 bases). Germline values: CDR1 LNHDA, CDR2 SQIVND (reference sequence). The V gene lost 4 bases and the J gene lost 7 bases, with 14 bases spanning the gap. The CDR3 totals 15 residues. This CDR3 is CASSTAGMRNSPLHF. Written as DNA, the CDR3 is TGTGCCAGTAGTACCGCAGGGATGAGAAATTCACCCCTCCACTTT.

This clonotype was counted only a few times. CDR3 sequence (DNA): TGTGCCAGCAGCCACGGACAGGCCCGGAGAGATACGCAGTATTTT. Translated, it gives CASSHGQARRDTQYF. The J gene is TRBJ2-3, the V gene TRBV4-2; 7 positions agree with TRBD1. V lost 3 bases and J lost 5; bases outside the gene matches: 8. Germline CDR1 is LGHNA and CDR2 is YNFKEQ. The length of the CDR3 is 15 residues.

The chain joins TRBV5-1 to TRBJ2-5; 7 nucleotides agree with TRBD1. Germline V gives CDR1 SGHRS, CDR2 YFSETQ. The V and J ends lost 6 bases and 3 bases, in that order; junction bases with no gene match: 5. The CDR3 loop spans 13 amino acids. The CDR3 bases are TGCGCCAGCACCGTACAGGGGAAAGAGACCCAGTACTTC. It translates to CASTVQGKETQYF.

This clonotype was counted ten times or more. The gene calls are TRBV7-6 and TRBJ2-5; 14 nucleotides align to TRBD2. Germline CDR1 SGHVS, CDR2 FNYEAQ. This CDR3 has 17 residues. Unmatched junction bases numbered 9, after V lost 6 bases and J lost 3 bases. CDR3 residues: CASSPGLAGDSEETQYF. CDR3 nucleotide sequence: TGTGCCAGCAGTCCGGGACTAGCGGGAGATTCAGAAGAGACCCAGTACTTC.

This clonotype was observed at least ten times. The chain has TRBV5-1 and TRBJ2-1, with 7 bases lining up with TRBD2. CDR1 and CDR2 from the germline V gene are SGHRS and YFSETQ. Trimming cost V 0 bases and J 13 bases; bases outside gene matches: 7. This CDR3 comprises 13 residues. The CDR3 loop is CASSLGPERGQFF. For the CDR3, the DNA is TGCGCCAGCAGCTTGGGGCCTGAGCGGGGACAGTTCTTC.

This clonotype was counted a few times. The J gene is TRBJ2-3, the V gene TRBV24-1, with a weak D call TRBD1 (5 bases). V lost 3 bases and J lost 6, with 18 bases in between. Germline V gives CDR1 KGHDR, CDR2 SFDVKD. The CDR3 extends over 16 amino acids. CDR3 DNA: TGTGCCACCAGTGATCCCGGTACAGGTTCTGGTGATACGCAGTATTTT. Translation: CATSDPGTGSGDTQYF.

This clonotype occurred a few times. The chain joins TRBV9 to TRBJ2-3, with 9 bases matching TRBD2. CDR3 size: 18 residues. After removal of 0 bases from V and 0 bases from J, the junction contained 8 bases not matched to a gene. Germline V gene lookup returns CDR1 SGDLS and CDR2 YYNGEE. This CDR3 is CASSVGGGGHISTDTQYF. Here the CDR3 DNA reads TGTGCCAGCAGCGTAGGCGGGGGGGGTCATATAAGCACAGATACGCAGTATTTT.

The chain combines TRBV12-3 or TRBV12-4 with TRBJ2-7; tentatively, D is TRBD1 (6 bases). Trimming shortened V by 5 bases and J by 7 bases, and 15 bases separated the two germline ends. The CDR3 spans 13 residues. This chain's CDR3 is CASSRQGFEEQYV. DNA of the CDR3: TGTGCCAGCAGTCGTCAGGGGTTCGAGGAGCAGTACGTC.

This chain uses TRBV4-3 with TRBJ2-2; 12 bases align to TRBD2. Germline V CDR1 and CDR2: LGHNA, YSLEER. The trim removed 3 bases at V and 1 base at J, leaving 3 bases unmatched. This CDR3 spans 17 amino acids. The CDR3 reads CASSQRLAGVNTGELFF. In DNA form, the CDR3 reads TGCGCCAGCAGCCAGAGACTAGCGGGGGTGAACACCGGGGAGCTGTTTTTT.

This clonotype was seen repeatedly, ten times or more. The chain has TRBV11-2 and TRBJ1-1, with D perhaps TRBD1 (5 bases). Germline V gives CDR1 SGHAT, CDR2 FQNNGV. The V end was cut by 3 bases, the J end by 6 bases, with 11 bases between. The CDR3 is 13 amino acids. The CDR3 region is CASSFSRAAEAFF. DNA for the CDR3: TGTGCCAGCAGCTTTAGCAGGGCCGCTGAAGCTTTCTTT.

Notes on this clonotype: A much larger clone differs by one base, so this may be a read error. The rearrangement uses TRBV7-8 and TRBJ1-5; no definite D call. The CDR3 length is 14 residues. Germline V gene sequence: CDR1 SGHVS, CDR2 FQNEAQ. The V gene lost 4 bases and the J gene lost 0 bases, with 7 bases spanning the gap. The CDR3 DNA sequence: TGTGCCAGCAGCTCGGAACTTAGCAATCAGCCCCAGCATTTT. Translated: CASSSELSNQPQHF.